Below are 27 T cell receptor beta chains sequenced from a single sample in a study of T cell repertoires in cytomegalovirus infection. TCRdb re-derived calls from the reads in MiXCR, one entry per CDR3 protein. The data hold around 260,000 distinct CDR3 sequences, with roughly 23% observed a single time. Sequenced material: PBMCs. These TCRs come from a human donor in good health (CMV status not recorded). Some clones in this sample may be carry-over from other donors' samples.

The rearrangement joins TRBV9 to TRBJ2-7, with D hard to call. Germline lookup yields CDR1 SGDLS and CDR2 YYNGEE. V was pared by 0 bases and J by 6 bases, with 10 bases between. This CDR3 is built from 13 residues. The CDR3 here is CASSVVQDGEQYF. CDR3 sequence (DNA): TGTGCCAGCAGCGTAGTTCAAGATGGCGAGCAGTACTTC.

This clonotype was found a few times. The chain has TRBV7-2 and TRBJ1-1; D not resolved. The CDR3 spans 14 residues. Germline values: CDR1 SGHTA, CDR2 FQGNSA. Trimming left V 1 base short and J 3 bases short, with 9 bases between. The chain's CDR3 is CASSLDGRHTEAFF. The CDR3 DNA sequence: TGTGCCAGCAGCTTAGATGGGCGACACACTGAAGCTTTCTTT.

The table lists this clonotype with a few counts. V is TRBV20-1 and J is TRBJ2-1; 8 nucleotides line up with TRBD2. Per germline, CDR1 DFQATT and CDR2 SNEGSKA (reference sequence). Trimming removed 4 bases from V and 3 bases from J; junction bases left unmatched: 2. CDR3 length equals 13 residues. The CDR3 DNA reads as TGCAGTGCTACACTAGCGGACTACAATGAGCAGTTCTTC. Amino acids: CSATLADYNEQFF.

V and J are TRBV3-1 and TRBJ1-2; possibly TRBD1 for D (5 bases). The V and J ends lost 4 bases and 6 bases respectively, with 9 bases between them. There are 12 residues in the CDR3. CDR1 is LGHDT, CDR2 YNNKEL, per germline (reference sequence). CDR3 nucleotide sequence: TGTGCCAGCAGCCTCTCCAGGGATGGCTACACCTTC. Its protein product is CASSLSRDGYTF. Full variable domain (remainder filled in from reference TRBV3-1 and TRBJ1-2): DTAVSQTPKYLVTQMGNDKSIKCEQNLGHDTMYWYKQDSKKFLKIMFSYNNKELIINETVPNRFSPKSPDKAHLNLHINSLELGDSAVYFCASSLSRDGYTFGSGTRLTVV.

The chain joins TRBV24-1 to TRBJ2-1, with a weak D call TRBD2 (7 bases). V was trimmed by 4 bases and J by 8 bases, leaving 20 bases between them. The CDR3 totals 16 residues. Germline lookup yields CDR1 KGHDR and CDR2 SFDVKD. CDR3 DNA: TGTGCCACCAGTGAAGGAGTGGGAGGGACAAGGGATGAGCAGTTCTTC. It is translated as CATSEGVGGTRDEQFF.

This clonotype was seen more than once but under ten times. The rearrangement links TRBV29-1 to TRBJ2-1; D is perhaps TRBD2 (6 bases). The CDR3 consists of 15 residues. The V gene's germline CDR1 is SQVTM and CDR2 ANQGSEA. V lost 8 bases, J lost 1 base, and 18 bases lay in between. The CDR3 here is CSCGASSRSYNEQFF. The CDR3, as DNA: TGCAGCTGCGGGGCTAGCAGCCGTTCCTACAATGAGCAGTTCTTC.

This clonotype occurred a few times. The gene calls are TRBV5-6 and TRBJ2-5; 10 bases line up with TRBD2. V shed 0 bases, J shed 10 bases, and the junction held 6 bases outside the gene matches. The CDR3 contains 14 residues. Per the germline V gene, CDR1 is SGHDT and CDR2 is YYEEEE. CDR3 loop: CASSLAGQRGGQYF. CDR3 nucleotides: TGTGCCAGCAGCTTGGCCGGACAGCGGGGGGGCCAGTACTTC.

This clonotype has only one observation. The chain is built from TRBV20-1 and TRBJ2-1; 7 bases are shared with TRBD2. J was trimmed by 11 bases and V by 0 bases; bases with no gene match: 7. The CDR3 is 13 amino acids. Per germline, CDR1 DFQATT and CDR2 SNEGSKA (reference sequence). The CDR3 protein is CSAREGLGVQQFF. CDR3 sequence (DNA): TGCAGTGCTAGAGAAGGACTAGGAGTGCAGCAGTTCTTC.

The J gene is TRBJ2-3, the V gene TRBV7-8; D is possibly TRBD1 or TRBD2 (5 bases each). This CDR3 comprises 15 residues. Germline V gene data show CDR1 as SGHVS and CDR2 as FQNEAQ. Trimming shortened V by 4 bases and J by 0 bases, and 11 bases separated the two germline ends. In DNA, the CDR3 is TGTGCCAGCAGCTCGAGGGGAGCTAGCACAGATACGCAGTATTTT. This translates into CASSSRGASTDTQYF.

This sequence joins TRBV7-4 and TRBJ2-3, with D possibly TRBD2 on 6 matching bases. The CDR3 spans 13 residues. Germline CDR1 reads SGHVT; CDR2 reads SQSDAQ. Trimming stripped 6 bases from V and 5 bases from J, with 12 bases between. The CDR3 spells CASSELAEDTQYF. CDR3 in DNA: TGTGCCAGCAGTGAATTAGCGGAAGATACGCAGTATTTT.

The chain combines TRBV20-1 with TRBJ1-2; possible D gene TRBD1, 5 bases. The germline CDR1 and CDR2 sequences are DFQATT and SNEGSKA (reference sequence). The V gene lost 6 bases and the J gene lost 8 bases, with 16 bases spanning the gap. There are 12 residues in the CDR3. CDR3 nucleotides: TGCAGTGCGGACGCGGGAAGGGACGGCTACACCTTC. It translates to CSADAGRDGYTF.

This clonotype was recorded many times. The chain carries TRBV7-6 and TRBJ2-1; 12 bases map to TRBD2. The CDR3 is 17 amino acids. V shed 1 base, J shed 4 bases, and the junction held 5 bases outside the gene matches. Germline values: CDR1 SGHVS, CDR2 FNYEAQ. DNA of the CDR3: TGTGCCAGCAGCTTAGGGACTAGCGGGAAACTTTACAATGAGCAGTTCTTC. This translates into CASSLGTSGKLYNEQFF.

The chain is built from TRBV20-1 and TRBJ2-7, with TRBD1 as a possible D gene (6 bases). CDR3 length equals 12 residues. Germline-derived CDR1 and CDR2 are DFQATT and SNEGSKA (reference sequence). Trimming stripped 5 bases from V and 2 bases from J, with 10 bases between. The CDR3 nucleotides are TGCAGTGCTCCCCAGGGGCCCTACGAGCAGTACTTC. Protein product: CSAPQGPYEQYF.

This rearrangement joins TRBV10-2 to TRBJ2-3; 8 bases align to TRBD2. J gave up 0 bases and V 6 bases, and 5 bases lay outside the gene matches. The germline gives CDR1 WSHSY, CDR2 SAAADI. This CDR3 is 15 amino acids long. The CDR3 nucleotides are TGCGCCAGCAGGGCGTCTAGCGGGAGCACAGATACGCAGTATTTT. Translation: CASRASSGSTDTQYF.

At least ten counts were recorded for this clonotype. The CDR3 sequence is CASSLASGMNTEAFF. CDR3 nucleotide sequence: TGTGCCAGCAGCTTAGCATCAGGGATGAACACTGAAGCTTTCTTT. The chain recombines TRBV7-2 with TRBJ1-1, with a tentative D call TRBD1 (5 bases). The germline gives CDR1 SGHTA, CDR2 FQGNSA. V lost 0 bases and J 0 bases, leaving 8 bases between the germline ends. The CDR3 extends over 15 amino acids.

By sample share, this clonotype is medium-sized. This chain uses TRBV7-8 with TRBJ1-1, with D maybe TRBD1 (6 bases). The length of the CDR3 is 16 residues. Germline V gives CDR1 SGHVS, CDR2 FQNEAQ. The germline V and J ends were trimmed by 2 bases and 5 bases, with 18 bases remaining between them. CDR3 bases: TGTGCCAGCAGCTTACAACCCCCCAGGGGAGGAACTGAAGCTTTCTTT. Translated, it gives CASSLQPPRGGTEAFF.

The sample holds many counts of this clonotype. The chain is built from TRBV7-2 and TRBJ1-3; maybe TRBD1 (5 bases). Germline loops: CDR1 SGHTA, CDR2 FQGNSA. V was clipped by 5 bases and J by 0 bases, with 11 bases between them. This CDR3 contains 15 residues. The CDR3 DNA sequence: TGTGCCAGCAGCCCAGACAGATACTCTGGAAACACCATATATTTT. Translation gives CASSPDRYSGNTIYF.

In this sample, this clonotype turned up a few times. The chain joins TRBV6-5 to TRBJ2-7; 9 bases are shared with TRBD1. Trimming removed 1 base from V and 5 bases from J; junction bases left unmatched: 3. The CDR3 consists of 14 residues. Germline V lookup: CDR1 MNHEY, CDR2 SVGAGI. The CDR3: CASSYWDRVDEQYF. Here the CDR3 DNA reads TGTGCCAGCAGTTACTGGGACAGGGTCGACGAGCAGTACTTC.

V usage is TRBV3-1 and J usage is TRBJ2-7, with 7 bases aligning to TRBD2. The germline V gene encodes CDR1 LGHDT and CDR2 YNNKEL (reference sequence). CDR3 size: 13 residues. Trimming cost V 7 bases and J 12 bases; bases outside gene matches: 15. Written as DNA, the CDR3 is TGTGCCAGCACCGACACTCCCGGGACTAAGAGGTACTTC. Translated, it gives CASTDTPGTKRYF.

The CDR3, as DNA: TGTGCCAGCAGCTTAGCCGGCAACGCGGATGAGCAGTTCTTC. Its translation is CASSLAGNADEQFF. The chain is built from TRBV11-2 and TRBJ2-1, with D hard to call. Germline values: CDR1 SGHAT, CDR2 FQNNGV. With 1 base removed from V and 8 bases from J, the gap between germline ends came to 12 bases. The CDR3 covers 14 residues.

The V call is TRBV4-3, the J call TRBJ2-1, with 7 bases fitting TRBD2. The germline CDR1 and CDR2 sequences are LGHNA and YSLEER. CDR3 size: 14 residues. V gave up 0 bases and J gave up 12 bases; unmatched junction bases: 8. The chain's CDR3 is CASSQDSTSEMQFF. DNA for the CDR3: TGCGCCAGCAGCCAAGATAGCACTAGCGAAATGCAGTTCTTC.

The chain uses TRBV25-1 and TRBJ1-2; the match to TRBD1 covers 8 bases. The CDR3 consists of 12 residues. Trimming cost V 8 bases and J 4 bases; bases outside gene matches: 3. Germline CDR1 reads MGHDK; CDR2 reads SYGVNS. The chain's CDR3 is CASHQGAYGYTF. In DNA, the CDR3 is TGTGCCAGCCATCAGGGGGCCTATGGCTACACCTTC.

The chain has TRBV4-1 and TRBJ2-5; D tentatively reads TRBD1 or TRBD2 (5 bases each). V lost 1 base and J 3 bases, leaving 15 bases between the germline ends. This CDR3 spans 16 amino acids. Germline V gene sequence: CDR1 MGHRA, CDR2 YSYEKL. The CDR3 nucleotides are TGCGCCAGCAGCCAAGGATCCGGGGCCCCAAAAGAGACCCAGTACTTC. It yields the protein CASSQGSGAPKETQYF.

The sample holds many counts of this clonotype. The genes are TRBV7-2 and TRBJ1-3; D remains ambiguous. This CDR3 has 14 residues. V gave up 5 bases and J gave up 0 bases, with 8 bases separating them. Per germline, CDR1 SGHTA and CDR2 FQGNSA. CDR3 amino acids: CASSRPASGNTIYF. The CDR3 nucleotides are TGTGCCAGCAGCCGACCGGCCTCTGGAAACACCATATATTTT.

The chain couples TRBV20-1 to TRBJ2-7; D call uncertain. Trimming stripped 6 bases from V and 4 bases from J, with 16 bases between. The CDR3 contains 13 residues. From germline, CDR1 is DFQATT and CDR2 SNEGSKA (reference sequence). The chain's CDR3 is CSATSAPGYEQYF. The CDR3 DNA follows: TGCAGTGCCACCTCGGCCCCTGGATACGAGCAGTACTTC.

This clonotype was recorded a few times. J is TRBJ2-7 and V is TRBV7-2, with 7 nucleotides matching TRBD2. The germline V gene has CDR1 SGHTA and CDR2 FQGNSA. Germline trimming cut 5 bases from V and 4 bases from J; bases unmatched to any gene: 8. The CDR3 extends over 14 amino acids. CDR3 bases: TGTGCCAGCAGCCGGGCGGGAGCGGAATACGAGCAGTACTTC. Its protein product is CASSRAGAEYEQYF. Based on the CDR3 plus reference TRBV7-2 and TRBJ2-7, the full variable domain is GAGVSQSPSNKVTEKGKDVELRCDPISGHTALYWYRQSLGQGLEFLIYFQGNSAPDKSGLPSDRFSAERTGGSVSTLTIQRTQQEDSAVYLCASSRAGAEYEQYFGPGTRLTVT.

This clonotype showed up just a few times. The CDR3: CASSGRDQSSYEQYF. CDR3 DNA: TGTGCCAGCAGCGGCCGGGACCAAAGCTCCTACGAGCAGTACTTC. The rearrangement uses TRBV6-1 and TRBJ2-7; the D call may be TRBD1 or TRBD2 (5 bases each). CDR3 length: 15 residues. Germline assignment: CDR1 MNHNS and CDR2 SASEGT. V was shortened by 6 bases and J by 0 bases, with 15 bases between the two germline ends.